The source of this TCR beta chain is a study of neurological immune-mediated disorders. Notes on the study in general: Multiple sclerosis was found to have the least TCR clonal expansion, below healthy controls, and HTLV-1-associated myelopathy the most.

In TCRdb, the 5' RACE reads were re-called with MiXCR into one record per CDR3 protein. Of around 49,000 distinct CDR3 sequences listed, more than 8% are singletons. The CDR3 sequence is 11 residues long. The V end was cut by 3 bases, the J end by 13 bases, with 13 bases between. The table lists this clonotype with many counts. As yet, its antigen is unknown. The time point denotes: longitudinal time-point 1 (baseline). The TCR comes from a woman between 40 and 50 years old in good health. This chain connects TRBV12-3 or TRBV12-4 to TRBJ2-7; unclear D gene. Sequencing input: PBMCs. The CDR3 DNA follows: TGTGCCAGCAGTTTGGGAACGGAACTTTACTTC. It codes for CASSLGTELYF.